The 30 T cell receptor beta chains given below trace back to one sample, sequenced in a study of shared T cell receptors in the human thymus. Generated by immunoSEQ multiplex PCR, the TCRdb table keeps only in-frame clones and is missing some. The table has roughly 700,000 clones, roughly 88% seen once. The same specimen was also included in a second study, on human thymus T cells.

Specimen: thymocytes. The receptor source for this set is a boy younger than two with a congenital heart defect.

V usage is TRBV19 and J usage is TRBJ1-1; 8 bases are shared with TRBD1. The CDR3 totals 15 residues. The germline V gene encodes CDR1 LNHDA and CDR2 SQIVND (reference sequence). The V and J ends lost 6 bases and 1 base, in that order; junction bases with no gene match: 7. The CDR3 sequence is CASRIPGQENTEAFF. The DNA for the CDR3 is TGTGCCAGTAGGATTCCGGGACAGGAGAACACTGAAGCTTTCTTT.

The chain employs TRBV6-1 and TRBJ2-7; possibly TRBD1 for D (6 bases). CDR1 MNHNS and CDR2 SASEGT come from the germline V gene. The CDR3 consists of 15 residues. The V end was cut by 5 bases, the J end by 3 bases, with 17 bases between. As DNA, the CDR3 is TGTGCCAGCAGTTGGGGGCAGTCATTTTTCTACGAGCAGTACTTC. Protein product: CASSWGQSFFYEQYF.

The gene calls are TRBV21-1 and TRBJ2-7; the table names TRBD2, a call not compared with the DNA. TRBV21-1 is annotated as a pseudogene. This CDR3 region has 13 residues. The CDR3 reads CASTRTSGYEQYF. As DNA, the CDR3 is TGTGCCAGCACCCGGACTAGCGGCTACGAGCAGTACTTC.

The count of this clone is one. V is TRBV11-2 and J is TRBJ1-1; D may be TRBD1 (6 bases). From germline, CDR1 is SGHAT and CDR2 FQNNGV. The CDR3 totals 15 residues. V lost 1 base and J lost 8, with 17 bases in between. As DNA, the CDR3 is TGTGCCAGCAGCTTAGTTCCACAGGGAAGAAGAGAAGCTTTCTTT. This translates into CASSLVPQGRREAFF.

This sequence joins TRBV19 and TRBJ1-2; TRBD1 agrees at 10 bases. V shed 3 bases, J shed 3 bases, and the junction held 10 bases outside the gene matches. The germline gives CDR1 LNHDA, CDR2 SQIVND (reference sequence). CDR3 length: 17 residues. In DNA, the CDR3 is TGTGCCAGTAGTATGCGCACTGGGACAGGGGACTACTATGGCTACACCTTC. It specifies CASSMRTGTGDYYGYTF. Full variable domain (missing parts from reference TRBV19 and TRBJ1-2): DGGITQSPKYLFRKEGQNVTLSCEQNLNHDAMYWYRQDPGQGLRLIYYSQIVNDFQKGDIAEGYSVSREKKESFPLTVTSAQKNPTAFYLCASSMRTGTGDYYGYTFGSGTRLTVV.

This clone was counted once. This chain's CDR3 is CASSTFPPGGEKGRSNQPQHF. The CDR3 nucleotides read TGTGCCAGTAGTACCTTCCCCCCAGGGGGCGAGAAAGGTCGAAGCAATCAGCCCCAGCATTTT. The chain joins TRBV19 to TRBJ1-5, with 8 bases lining up with TRBD1. CDR3 length: 21 residues. V lost 4 bases to trimming and J lost 1 base; unmatched junction nucleotides: 21. Germline V gives CDR1 LNHDA, CDR2 SQIVND (reference sequence).

V is TRBV5-6 and J is TRBJ1-2; D may be TRBD1 (6 bases). V dropped 3 bases and J dropped 1 base, with 10 bases sitting between them. The CDR3 runs to 14 residues. Germline V gene lookup returns CDR1 SGHDT and CDR2 YYEEEE. This CDR3 reads CASSWGQVNYGYTF. The CDR3 nucleotides read TGTGCCAGCAGCTGGGGGCAGGTTAACTATGGCTACACCTTC.

The chain is built from TRBV5-6 and TRBJ2-7, with 7 nucleotides matching TRBD1. Germline CDR1 reads SGHDT; CDR2 reads YYEEEE. The CDR3 is 12 residues long. The ends lost 1 base at V and 12 bases at J; junction bases unmatched: 7. The CDR3 is CASSLSLDRWYF. The CDR3 DNA sequence: TGTGCCAGCAGCTTGTCTTTGGACAGGTGGTACTTC.

This chain connects TRBV11-2 to TRBJ1-2; 9 bases align to TRBD1. J was trimmed by 3 bases and V by 3 bases; bases with no gene match: 17. CDR1 and CDR2 (germline): SGHAT, FQNNGV. This CDR3 spans 19 amino acids. The CDR3: CASSLVGAGTGRIYYGYTF. CDR3 in DNA: TGTGCCAGCAGCTTGGTAGGAGCCGGGACAGGGAGGATATACTATGGCTACACCTTC.

This chain links TRBV6-1 with TRBJ2-7; tentative D call: TRBD2 (5 bases). The CDR3 runs to 15 residues. Trimming removed 1 base at V and 0 bases at J, with 10 bases between. Germline V CDR1 and CDR2: MNHNS, SASEGT. CDR3 DNA: TGTGCCAGCAGTGAAGGAGCGGATAGCTCCTACGAGCAGTACTTC. Protein: CASSEGADSSYEQYF.

V usage is TRBV13 and J usage is TRBJ1-2; weak D call: TRBD1 (5 bases). V dropped 5 bases and J dropped 5 bases, with 18 bases sitting between them. Germline V gene data show CDR1 as PRHDT and CDR2 as FYEKMQ (reference sequence). The CDR3 covers 15 residues. CDR3 bases: TGTGCCAGCAGCACCAACGCCGGGACTTATTATGGCTACACCTTC. Its protein is CASSTNAGTYYGYTF.

The V gene is TRBV18, the J gene TRBJ1-1, with TRBD1 matching over 9 bases. The CDR3 runs 17 residues. The junction had 9 bases not matched to a gene; V was cut back by 3 bases and J by 1 base. Germline V gives CDR1 KGHSH, CDR2 LQKENI. The CDR3 loop reads CASSPKGTGHWNTEAFF. CDR3 coding DNA: TGTGCCAGCTCACCTAAAGGGACAGGGCATTGGAACACTGAAGCTTTCTTT.

The gene calls are TRBV11-3 and TRBJ1-3, with D unclear. Trimming cost V 6 bases and J 2 bases, with 23 bases left between them. Germline loops: CDR1 SGHNT, CDR2 YENEEA. The CDR3 runs 18 residues. The CDR3 coding sequence is TGTGCCAGCAGTTCCGCGCCGGGATCCCTAAATACTGGAAACACCATATATTTT. Its translation is CASSSAPGSLNTGNTIYF. Using reference TRBV11-3 and TRBJ1-3 for the parts outside the CDR3, the full variable domain is EAGVVQSPRYKIIEKKQPVAFWCNPISGHNTLYWYLQNLGQGPELLIRYENEEAVDDSQLPKDRFSAERLKGVDSTLKIQPAELGDSAVYLCASSSAPGSLNTGNTIYFGEGSWLTVV.

This clone was counted a single time. This rearrangement joins TRBV6-5 to TRBJ2-5, with TRBD1 matching 8 bases. Trimming took 4 bases from V and 5 from J; bases not matched to a gene: 9. Germline V lookup: CDR1 MNHEY, CDR2 SVGAGI. The CDR3 contains 15 residues. Here the CDR3 reads CASSFIQGAGETQYF. The CDR3 DNA reads TGTGCCAGCAGTTTCATTCAGGGGGCAGGGGAGACCCAGTACTTC.

The chain combines TRBV11-2 with TRBJ2-7; D is perhaps TRBD1 (5 bases). CDR1 is SGHAT, CDR2 FQNNGV, per germline. The CDR3 has 11 residues. V was clipped by 10 bases and J by 6 bases, with 13 bases between them. CDR3 residues: CATLRGGEQYF. CDR3 DNA: TGTGCCACCCTAAGGGGCGGCGAGCAGTACTTC.

Regarding this clone: Other DNA variants within this sample encode the same CDR3. This rearrangement joins TRBV30 to TRBJ2-7; TRBD1 matches at 7 bases. Germline CDR1 is GTSNPN and CDR2 is SVGIG (reference sequence). There are 17 residues in the CDR3. J lost 2 bases, V lost 2 bases, and 15 bases had no gene match. The CDR3 coding sequence is TGTGCCTGGAGTCCCATACCGACCGGGACAGATGCCTACGAGCAGTACTTC. It encodes CAWSPIPTGTDAYEQYF.

This sequence joins TRBV6-1 and TRBJ2-7; 9 bases map to TRBD2. The length of the CDR3 is 16 residues. Germline CDR1 MNHNS, CDR2 SASEGT. V gave up 2 bases and J gave up 2 bases; unmatched junction bases: 7. CDR3 DNA sequence: TGTGCCAGCAGTGAACTAGCGGGACCCACAGCCTACGAGCAGTACTTC. Translated: CASSELAGPTAYEQYF.

The V and J genes are TRBV5-4 and TRBJ2-7; D might be TRBD1 (7 bases). The V gene lost 2 bases and the J gene lost 5 bases, with 14 bases spanning the gap. CDR1 and CDR2 from the germline V gene are SGHNT and YYREEE (reference sequence). This CDR3 is 14 amino acids long. CDR3 residues: CASSFTRGADEQYF. Here the CDR3 DNA reads TGTGCCAGCAGCTTTACCAGGGGGGCGGACGAGCAGTACTTC.

CDR3 nucleotide sequence: TGTGCCACCTTTAGCGGGAGGGCCTCCCCCCAAGAGACCCAGTACTTC. Translated, it gives CATFSGRASPQETQYF. V gene TRBV19 combines with J gene TRBJ2-5, with 11 bases that match TRBD2. V trimming: 10 bases; J trimming: 1 base; junction bases outside the gene matches: 11. The CDR3 consists of 16 residues. Germline V gives CDR1 LNHDA, CDR2 SQIVND (reference sequence).

The V and J genes are TRBV28 and TRBJ2-6; the D gene is possibly TRBD1 (6 bases). V was clipped by 6 bases and J by 2 bases, with 26 bases between them. This CDR3 has 20 amino acids. The germline V gene encodes CDR1 MDHEN and CDR2 SYDVKM. The CDR3 loop reads CASRPDRNTHKPPGANVLTF. The CDR3 DNA sequence: TGTGCCAGCAGACCGGACAGAAACACTCACAAGCCCCCTGGGGCCAACGTCCTGACTTTC.

In its sample, this clone was seen once. The gene calls are TRBV5-4 and TRBJ2-7; TRBD2 aligns across 9 bases. Germline values: CDR1 SGHNT, CDR2 YYREEE (reference sequence). V gave up 2 bases and J gave up 0 bases; unmatched junction bases: 15. This CDR3 is 19 amino acids long. The CDR3 coding sequence is TGTGCCAGCAGCTTTTCACCGACTAGCGGCCTCTCGAGCTCCTACGAGCAGTACTTC. Its protein is CASSFSPTSGLSSSYEQYF.

The rearrangement joins TRBV7-3 to TRBJ1-4; D is unclear. From germline, CDR1 is SGHTA and CDR2 FQGTGA. This CDR3 has 15 residues. V was clipped by 2 bases and J by 7 bases, with 14 bases between them. CDR3 residues: CASSLVDVECEKLFF. CDR3 nucleotide sequence: TGTGCCAGCAGCTTAGTCGATGTAGAGTGTGAAAAACTGTTTTTT.

This chain links TRBV5-4 with TRBJ2-5, with D maybe TRBD1 (6 bases). This CDR3 is 13 amino acids long. Trimming stripped 3 bases from V and 2 bases from J, with 8 bases between. Looked up from germline, CDR1 is SGHNT and CDR2 is YYREEE (reference sequence). CDR3 region: CASSWTAQETQYF. CDR3 in DNA: TGTGCCAGCAGCTGGACAGCGCAAGAGACCCAGTACTTC.

The chain joins TRBV5-4 to TRBJ2-5; TRBD1 aligns across 9 bases. The V and J ends lost 2 bases and 5 bases, in that order; junction bases with no gene match: 7. The germline V gene has CDR1 SGHNT and CDR2 YYREEE (reference sequence). The CDR3 runs 15 residues. The CDR3 nucleotides are TGTGCCAGCAGCTTTGAGGACAGGGGTATGGAGACCCAGTACTTC. Encoded protein: CASSFEDRGMETQYF. Together with reference TRBV5-4 and TRBJ2-5, the CDR3 gives the full variable domain: ETGVTQSPTHLIKTRGQQVTLRCSSQSGHNTVSWYQQALGQGPQFIFQYYREEENGRGNFPPRFSGLQFPNYSSELNVNALELDDSALYLCASSFEDRGMETQYFGPGTRLLVL.

The chain carries TRBV7-6 and TRBJ2-2; possible D gene TRBD1, 6 bases. Trimming pared 2 bases from V and 1 base from J, leaving 20 bases between. CDR1 is SGHVS, CDR2 FNYEAQ, per germline. This CDR3 contains 19 residues. The CDR3 spells CASSLLRSGTHMNTGELFF. The CDR3 DNA follows: TGTGCCAGCAGCTTACTCCGGTCCGGGACACACATGAACACCGGGGAGCTGTTTTTT.

This chain uses TRBV27 with TRBJ1-4; D ambiguous. Germline V CDR1 and CDR2: MNHEY, SMNVEV (reference sequence). CDR3 size: 15 residues. V gave up 6 bases and J gave up 0 bases, with 11 bases separating them. CDR3 in amino acids: CASRSQSSTNEKLFF. CDR3 DNA sequence: TGTGCCAGCAGATCTCAGTCGTCAACTAATGAAAAACTGTTTTTT. Drawing the rest from reference TRBV27 and TRBJ1-4, the complete variable domain is EAQVTQNPRYLITVTGKKLTVTCSQNMNHEYMSWYRQDPGLGLRQIYYSMNVEVTDKGDVPEGYKVSRKEKRNFPLILESPSPNQTSLYFCASRSQSSTNEKLFFGSGTQLSVL.

The chain recombines TRBV7-6 with TRBJ2-7, with a possible D match to TRBD1 (6 bases). V shed 4 bases and J shed 5 bases, with 18 bases lying between them. CDR1 and CDR2 from the germline V gene are SGHVS and FNYEAQ. The CDR3 is made up of 15 amino acids. CDR3 sequence: CASSSQGSSSHEQYF. CDR3 bases: TGTGCCAGCAGCTCCCAGGGGTCCTCGTCCCACGAGCAGTACTTC.

V gene TRBV21-1 combines with J gene TRBJ1-2; no check of the table's D call, TRBD1, against the DNA was made. TRBV21-1 is labeled a pseudogene. There are 18 residues in the CDR3. CDR3 loop: CASSKNAPIGDSHYGYTF. CDR3 coding DNA: TGTGCCAGCAGCAAAAACGCCCCCATCGGGGACAGCCACTATGGCTACACCTTC.

The V and J genes are TRBV27 and TRBJ2-4; the D gene is possibly TRBD1 (6 bases). CDR3 length: 16 amino acids. V lost 6 bases and J lost 0, with 15 bases in between. Germline V gene data show CDR1 as MNHEY and CDR2 as SMNVEV (reference sequence). The CDR3 spells CASRLTTGAAKNIQYF. CDR3 sequence (DNA): TGTGCCAGCAGACTAACGACAGGAGCAGCCAAAAACATTCAGTACTTC.

The CDR3: CAWRVLKRSDTGELFF. The DNA for the CDR3 is TGTGCCTGGAGGGTCTTGAAGCGATCGGACACCGGGGAGCTGTTTTTT. The chain has TRBV30 and TRBJ2-2; D remains unclear. CDR1 GTSNPN and CDR2 SVGIG come from the germline V gene (reference sequence). The V and J ends lost 3 bases and 3 bases respectively, with 17 bases between them. The CDR3 has 16 amino acids.